This TCR beta chain is from a study of blood T cell repertoires in COVID-19. Study summary: Donors in the United States, Italy and Spain gave samples during acute or convalescent COVID-19. PBMCs, B-cell-depleted T cells, or T cells provided the cDNA or gDNA that made up the material.

Original processing methods: Amplified reference gene primers provided the basis for estimating nucleated cell counts. Clones were read by immunoSEQ multiplex PCR, and TCRdb kept only the in-frame ones, dropping some. That table furnishes V, J and clone size, whereas the DNA furnished D and trimming. Of roughly 100,000 clones in the sample, 70% to 90% were seen once. CDR3 length: 14 residues. Trimming took 3 bases from V and 4 from J; bases not matched to a gene: 5. CDR1 KGHSH and CDR2 LQKENI come from the germline V gene. The genes are TRBV18 and TRBJ1-1; 7 positions match TRBD1. Input material: peripheral blood. This sequence was found in a man aged 50 to 60 with active or convalescent COVID-19. The CDR3 here is CASSPTGEGTEAFF. In DNA form, the CDR3 reads TGTGCCAGCTCACCCACAGGGGAAGGCACTGAAGCTTTCTTT.